The clone carrying this T cell receptor (beta chain) was detected only a few times. Germline lookup yields CDR1 DFQATT and CDR2 SNEGSKA (reference sequence). The CDR3 runs to 16 residues. Germline trimming cut 1 base from V and 4 bases from J; bases unmatched to any gene: 13. TCRdb independently ran MiXCR on the 5' RACE reads; one entry per CDR3 protein. The data show hundreds of thousands of distinct CDR3 sequences, 5.5% to 6.5% seen once. This sample was included in a study of identical twins. Sequencing used naive T cells sorted from blood. The chain uses TRBV20-1 and TRBJ2-7; 7 bases fit TRBD2. The source of this sequence is a man younger than 30 in good health. The chain's CDR3 is CSARARSGGSGYEQYF. CDR3 in DNA: TGCAGTGCTAGAGCGCGTTCTGGGGGTAGCGGGTACGAGCAGTACTTC.